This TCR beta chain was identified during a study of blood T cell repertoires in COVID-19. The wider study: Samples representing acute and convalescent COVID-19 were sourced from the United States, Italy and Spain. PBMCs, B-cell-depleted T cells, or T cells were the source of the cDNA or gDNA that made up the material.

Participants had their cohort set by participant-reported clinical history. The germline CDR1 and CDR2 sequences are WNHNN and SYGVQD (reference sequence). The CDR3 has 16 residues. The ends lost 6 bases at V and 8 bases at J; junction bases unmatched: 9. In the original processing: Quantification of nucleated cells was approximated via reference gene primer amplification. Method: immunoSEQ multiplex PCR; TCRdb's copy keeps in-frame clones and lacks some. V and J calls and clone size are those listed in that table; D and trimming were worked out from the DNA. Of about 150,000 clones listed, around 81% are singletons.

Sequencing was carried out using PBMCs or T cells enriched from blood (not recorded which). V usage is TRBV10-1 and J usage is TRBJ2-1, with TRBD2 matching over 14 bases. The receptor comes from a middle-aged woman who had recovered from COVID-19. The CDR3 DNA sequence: TGCGCCAGCAGCCTCGGGACTAGCGGGGGAGGATATGAGCAGTTCTTC. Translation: CASSLGTSGGGYEQFF.